These T cell receptor beta chains were read from a single sample in a study of shared clonotypes between healthy human individuals. Produced via immunoSEQ multiplex PCR; TCRdb's table is partial and in-frame only. This repertoire shows around 1.9 million clones, 85% to 95% found once; its top ten account for about 1.6%. Source material: naive CD8+ T cells from PBMCs. All receptors derive from a man between 18 and 29 years old in good health. Some clones in this sample may be carry-over from other donors' samples. CDR3s include the opening cysteine and the closing phenylalanine or tryptophan. D genes are given only for firm matches. Rows may omit the clone size; those that give it use once, few, many or a size class.

d_call: .
j_call: TRBJ1-4
v_call: TRBV28
clone_size: once
cdr3_nt: TGTGCCAGCAGTTTATTGGCAGACGCAACTAATGAAAAACTGTTTTTT
cdr3_aa: CASSLLADATNEKLFF

d_call: .
j_call: TRBJ1-1
v_call: TRBV7-6
clone_size: .
cdr3_nt: TGTGCCAGCAGCTTAGCCTTCGTAAACACTGAAGCTTTCTTT
cdr3_aa: CASSLAFVNTEAFF

d_call: TRBD2
j_call: TRBJ2-2
v_call: TRBV5-1
clone_size: .
cdr3_nt: TGCGCCAGCAGCTTTCCCCCTCTAGCGGGAGGCACCGGGGAGCTGTTTTTT
cdr3_aa: CASSFPPLAGGTGELFF

d_call: .
j_call: TRBJ2-1
v_call: TRBV7-9
clone_size: .
cdr3_nt: TGTGCCAGCTTAAGGTCCGGGGATAATGAGCAGTTCTTC
cdr3_aa: CASLRSGDNEQFF

d_call: .
j_call: TRBJ2-7
v_call: TRBV7-9
clone_size: .
cdr3_nt: TGTGCCAGCAGCTCCGCGGGCCTCCCCGCCTACGAGCAGTACTTC
cdr3_aa: CASSSAGLPAYEQYF

d_call: .
j_call: TRBJ2-7
v_call: TRBV7-6
clone_size: .
cdr3_nt: TGTGCCAGCAGCTTAGGGGAAGGGACCTCTGAGTACGAGCAGTACTTC
cdr3_aa: CASSLGEGTSEYEQYF

d_call: .
j_call: TRBJ2-2
v_call: TRBV9
clone_size: .
cdr3_nt: TGTGCCAGCAGCCCAGTCACCGGGGAGCTGTTTTTT
cdr3_aa: CASSPVTGELFF

d_call: TRBD1
j_call: TRBJ2-7
v_call: TRBV19
clone_size: .
cdr3_nt: TGTGCCAGTAAAGGAGGACAGGGCGCCAGCTACGAGCAGTACTTC
cdr3_aa: CASKGGQGASYEQYF

d_call: .
j_call: TRBJ2-3
v_call: TRBV25-1
clone_size: .
cdr3_nt: TGTGCCAGCAGTGTTCCTGGGCCCCCTTACACAGATACGCAGTATTTT
cdr3_aa: CASSVPGPPYTDTQYF

d_call: TRBD1
j_call: TRBJ2-5
v_call: TRBV19
clone_size: .
cdr3_nt: TGTGCCAGTAGTATCCTGGACAGGGTCGGAGAGACCCAGTACTTC
cdr3_aa: CASSILDRVGETQYF